This note documents a single T cell receptor beta chain sequence. What this receptor recognizes is not known. No much larger clone is present one base from it, and per-base qualities are unavailable. This sample was included in a study of blood T cell repertoires in COVID-19 (dated by TCRdb to the early 2020s). Background for the entire study: Samples covering the acute and convalescent phases of COVID-19 were provided by collaborators in the United States, Italy and Spain. The prospective study material was composed of cDNA or gDNA derived from T cells, B-cell-depleted T cells, or PBMCs. The dataset comprised deeply sampled blood TCRbeta repertoires from subjects exposed to, actively infected with, or recovered from COVID-19. The repertoires were made available in a free public database intended to serve as a resource for research on the immune response to SARS-CoV-2. The samples were drawn from the first 160 participants of the ongoing ImmuneRACE study and from 1,200 or so subjects provided by 6 global collaborators. A de-identified subject ID, COVID-19 status, age in years and sex were almost always included in the sample metadata. Where HLA class I and class II types were available, the types were taken from metadata supplied by the sample provider, not from assay-based typing.

Broad study findings and their caveats: The amount of clinical and demographic metadata varied by source and participant and was provided uncurated.

Enrolling through a virtual design, the prospective study's participants ranged in age from roughly 18 to 100 years and lived across 24 United States geographic areas. Cohort assignment in the prospective study relied on participant-reported clinical history from a screening survey and a study questionnaire. Each participant in the prospective study had whole blood, serum and a nasopharyngeal or oropharyngeal swab collected by mobile phlebotomists. Participants in the prospective study had the option to provide additional blood draws and questionnaires over a roughly 2-month period. Before DNA extraction, prospective study blood samples were shipped either frozen or at room temperature. TCRbeta CDR3 regions were amplified from genomic DNA using the immunoSEQ Assay, a bias-controlled multiplex PCR. The authors' pipeline ran thus. Within the assay, amplification of reference gene primers was used to estimate how many nucleated cells each sample contained. Sequence reads were collapsed and filtered to measure the absolute abundance of every unique TCRbeta CDR3 rearrangement. For each sample, productive Simpson clonality was calculated as the square root of Simpson's diversity index over productive rearrangements. The table comes from immuneACCESS by way of TCRdb, which keeps in-frame sequences with V and J called. Part of the clones is missing from these tables; in studies checked, under half for an unresolved V gene and the rest for unknown reasons. The V and J calls and the clone size are those of that table, but D and trimming were determined from the DNA. Counted in this sample were a few hundred thousand clones; around 89% of them appeared once. The ten largest clones take up 1.7% of the sample.

V is cut by 5 bases and J by 5 bases, and the space between the germline ends is 19 bases. The CDR3 covers 15 residues, taking in both the cysteine and the phenylalanine. The sequence is cut down to CDR3 DNA, 45 bases in frame from base 1. CDR1 and CDR2 were assigned from the germline V gene as SGHTA and FQGNSA. The sequenced material came from PBMCs or T cells enriched from blood (not recorded which). Here the chain combines TRBV7-2 and TRBJ2-7; a weak D assignment points to TRBD2 (6 bases agree). The source of this sequence is a woman between 18 and 29 years old with acute COVID-19. The CDR3 protein: CASSPRVGGADEQYF. The nucleotide sequence is given as TGTGCCAGCAGCCCGAGGGTCGGGGGAGCGGACGAGCAGTACTTC. Extended through the reference TRBV7-2 and TRBJ2-7 proteins, this CDR3 yields the full variable domain: GAGVSQSPSNKVTEKGKDVELRCDPISGHTALYWYRQSLGQGLEFLIYFQGNSAPDKSGLPSDRFSAERTGGSVSTLTIQRTQQEDSAVYLCASSPRVGGADEQYFGPGTRLTVT.